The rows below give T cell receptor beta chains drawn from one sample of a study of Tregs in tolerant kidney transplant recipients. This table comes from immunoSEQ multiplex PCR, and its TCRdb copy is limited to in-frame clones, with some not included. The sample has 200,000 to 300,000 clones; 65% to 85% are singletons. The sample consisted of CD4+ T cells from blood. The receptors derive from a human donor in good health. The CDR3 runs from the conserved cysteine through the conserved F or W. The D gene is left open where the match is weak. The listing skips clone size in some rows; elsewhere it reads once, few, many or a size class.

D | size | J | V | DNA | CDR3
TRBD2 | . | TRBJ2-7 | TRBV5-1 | TGCGCCAGCAGCTTGGCCGCAGCGGGAGGGGGCTACGAGCAGTACTTC | CASSLAAAGGGYEQYF
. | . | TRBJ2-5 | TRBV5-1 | TGCGCCAGCAGCTTCGAGGGGAGAGGAGAGACCCAGTACTTC | CASSFEGRGETQYF
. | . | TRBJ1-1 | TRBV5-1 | TGCGCCAGCAGCTTGATGGGTCAGAACACTGAAGCTTTCTTT | CASSLMGQNTEAFF
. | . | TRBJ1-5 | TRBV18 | TGTGCCAGCTCACCACACAAGGATCAGCCCCAGCATTTT | CASSPHKDQPQHF
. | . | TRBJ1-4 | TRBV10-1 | TGCGCCAGCAGTGAGGGGCCAGGAAGGGAAAAACTGTTTTTT | CASSEGPGREKLFF
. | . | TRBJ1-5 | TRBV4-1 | TGCGCCAGCAGCCCCATCACCCTTAATCAGCCCCAGCATTTT | CASSPITLNQPQHF
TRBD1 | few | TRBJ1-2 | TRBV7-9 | TGTGCCAGCAGCTTAGATGTCGGCAGGGGGAACTATGGCTACACCTTC | CASSLDVGRGNYGYTF
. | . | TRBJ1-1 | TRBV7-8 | TGTGCCAGCAGCTTACTCCAGGGAAGGGCTGAAGCTTTCTTT | CASSLLQGRAEAFF
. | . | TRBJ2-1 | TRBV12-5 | TGTGCTAGTGGCCCGCGGACAGCCAAGGACAATGAGCAGTTCTTC | CASGPRTAKDNEQFF
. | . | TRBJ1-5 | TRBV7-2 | TGTGCCAGCAGCCAGGCGGGAAGTCAGCCCCAGCATTTT | CASSQAGSQPQHF
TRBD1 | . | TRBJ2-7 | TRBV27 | TGTGCCAGCAGTCCCATGACAGGGGGCGTCTACGAGCAGTACTTC | CASSPMTGGVYEQYF
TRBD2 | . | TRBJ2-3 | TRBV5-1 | TGCGCCAGCAGGACTAGCGGGGGCACAGATACGCAGTATTTT | CASRTSGGTDTQYF
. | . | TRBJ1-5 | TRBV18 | TGTGCCAGCTCACCACTGGCGCCTGCCAATAATCAGCCCCAGCATTTT | CASSPLAPANNQPQHF
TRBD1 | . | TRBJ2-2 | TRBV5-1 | TGCGCCAGCAGCTTACAGGGGGACACCGGGGAGCTGTTTTTT | CASSLQGDTGELFF